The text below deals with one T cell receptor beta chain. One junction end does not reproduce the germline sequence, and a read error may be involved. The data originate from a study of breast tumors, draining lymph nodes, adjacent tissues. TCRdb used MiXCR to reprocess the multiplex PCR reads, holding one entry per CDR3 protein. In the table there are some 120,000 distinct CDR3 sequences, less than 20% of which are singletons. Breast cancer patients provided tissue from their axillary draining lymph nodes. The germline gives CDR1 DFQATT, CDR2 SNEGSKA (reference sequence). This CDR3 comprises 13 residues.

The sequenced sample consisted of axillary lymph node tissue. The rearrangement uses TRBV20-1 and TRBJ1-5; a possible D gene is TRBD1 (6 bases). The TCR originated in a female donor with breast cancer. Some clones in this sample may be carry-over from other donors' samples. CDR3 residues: CGARGIGDQPQHF. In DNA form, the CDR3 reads TGCGGTGCTAGGGGGATTGGCGATCAGCCCCAGCATTTT.